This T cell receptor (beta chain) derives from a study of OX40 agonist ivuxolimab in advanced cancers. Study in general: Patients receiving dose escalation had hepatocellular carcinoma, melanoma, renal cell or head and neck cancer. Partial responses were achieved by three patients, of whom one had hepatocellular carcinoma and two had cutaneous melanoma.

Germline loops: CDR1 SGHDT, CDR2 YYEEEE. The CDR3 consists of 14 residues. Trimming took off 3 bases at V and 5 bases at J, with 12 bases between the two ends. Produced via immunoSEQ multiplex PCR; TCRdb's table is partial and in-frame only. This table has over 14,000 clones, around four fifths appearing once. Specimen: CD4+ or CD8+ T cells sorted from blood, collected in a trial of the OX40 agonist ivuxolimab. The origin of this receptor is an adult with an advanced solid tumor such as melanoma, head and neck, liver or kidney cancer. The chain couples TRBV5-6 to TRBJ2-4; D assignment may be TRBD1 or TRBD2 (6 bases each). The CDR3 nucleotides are TGTGCCAGCAGCTCGTCGGGGGCGGAAAACATTCAGTACTTC. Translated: CASSSSGAENIQYF.